This T cell receptor beta chain was sequenced in a study of blood T cell repertoires in COVID-19. Study details: Whether acute or convalescent, the COVID-19 samples came from the United States, Italy and Spain.

The CDR3 has 15 residues. Germline V lookup: CDR1 MGHRA, CDR2 YSYEKL. The ends were cut back, 0 bases at V and 4 bases at J, with 12 bases in the middle. Original processing methods: Amplification with reference gene primers provided the estimates of nucleated cell counts. Assay used: immunoSEQ multiplex PCR; TCRdb lists only in-frame clones, some missing. V, J and clone size are those of that table, while D and trimming were read from the DNA. The sample gives some 400,000 clones, approximately 77% of which show up once; more than 0.85% is in the top ten. In its sample, this clone was seen once. The sample taken for sequencing was peripheral blood. This chain uses TRBV4-1 with TRBJ1-2; D is undetermined. The TCR sequence derives from a human donor with acute or convalescent COVID-19. The donor label of this sample is uncertain. DNA for the CDR3: TGCGCCAGCAGCCAAGATCACGGGGTGGGCTATGGCTACACCTTC. As protein: CASSQDHGVGYGYTF.